This T cell receptor (beta chain) stems from a study of blood T cells in healthy people across ages. The sample holds a few counts of this clonotype. The germline V gene has CDR1 DFQATT and CDR2 SNEGSKA (reference sequence). The ends were cut back, 6 bases at V and 6 bases at J, with 24 bases in the middle. There are 15 residues in the CDR3. Together with a sample-barcoded 5' primer, a J-beta primer mix was included in a second PCR lasting about 6 to 12 cycles. TCRdb analysed the 5' RACE reads with MiXCR anew, one entry per CDR3 protein. The sample has around 800,000 distinct CDR3 sequences; about a quarter are singletons. This sample was shared with a second study, whose subject was T cells of mothers and their children. That report adds: Sample barcodes plus 2-4 random nucleotides came from the M1S primer.

This rearrangement joins TRBV20-1 to TRBJ2-7; possibly TRBD1 or TRBD2 for D (6 bases each). The sequenced sample consisted of blood. This TCR came from a boy between 10 and 17 years old in good health. CDR3 nucleotide sequence: TGCAGTGCCCCCTTGGGGAGTGGGGGGCCTCCCGAGCAGTACTTC. Its protein product is CSAPLGSGGPPEQYF.